This TCR beta chain was identified in a study of regulatory T cells in long-lasting Graves disease. As for time point: newly diagnosed GD, antithyroid drugs for less than 3 months. The TCR library was made from RNA that had been extracted from PBMCs in TRIzol. This clonotype was counted at least ten times. Combining iRepertoire HTBI primers with Arm-PCR of CDR3 regions, the authors built TCR beta libraries. TCRdb passed the multiplex PCR reads through MiXCR, listing each CDR3 protein once. Of roughly 500,000 distinct CDR3 sequences in the sample, about 11% were seen once. The same data also contributed to another study, on T cells in Graves' hyperthyroidism and ophthalmopathy. That work states: Stable hyperthyroidism: no ophthalmopathy progression over 18 months of follow-up.

The specimen comprised peripheral blood mononuclear cells (PBMCs), sampled at new diagnosis, from a patient treated with antithyroid drugs. This TCR derives from a woman aged 30 to 39 with Graves disease.

The CDR3 nucleotides read TGTGCCAGCCGGAGCACCGGGACCGTAAATGAGCAGTTCTTC. Its protein is CASRSTGTVNEQFF. This chain links TRBV28 with TRBJ2-1; D is possibly TRBD1 or TRBD2 (5 bases each). This CDR3 is 14 amino acids long. Germline CDR1 reads MDHEN; CDR2 reads SYDVKM. Trimming removed 8 bases from V and 7 bases from J, with 18 bases in between.